This T cell receptor (beta chain) was recovered during a study of beta chain features in type 1 diabetes. The count of this clone is one. The antigen is not known. Study observations and caveats: When Type 1 diabetes patients were examined, their TCRB CDR3s proved moderately but significantly shorter in all four CD4+ subsets. For patients and controls alike, PCR might favor shorter templates to the same degree.

The authors reverse transcribed all of the isolated RNA, so sequencing captured expressed TCRB transcripts. Using immunoSEQ multiplex PCR, the repertoire was profiled, and TCRdb retains in-frame clones only, with some absent. The sample has approximately 250,000 clones; approximately 11% are singletons. The J segment lost 3 bases and the V segment lost 4 bases, leaving 7 bases of the junction unmatched. Germline V gene data show CDR1 as MGHRA and CDR2 as YSYEKL. The CDR3 totals 16 residues. The clonotype originates from a man in his thirties or forties with type 1 diabetes. The chain uses TRBV4-1 and TRBJ2-1; 9 bases align to TRBD2. Source material: naive CD4+ T cells from blood. The CDR3 is CASSRFSGGIYNEQFF. CDR3 in DNA: TGCGCCAGCAGCCGTTTCAGCGGGGGGATCTACAATGAGCAGTTCTTC.